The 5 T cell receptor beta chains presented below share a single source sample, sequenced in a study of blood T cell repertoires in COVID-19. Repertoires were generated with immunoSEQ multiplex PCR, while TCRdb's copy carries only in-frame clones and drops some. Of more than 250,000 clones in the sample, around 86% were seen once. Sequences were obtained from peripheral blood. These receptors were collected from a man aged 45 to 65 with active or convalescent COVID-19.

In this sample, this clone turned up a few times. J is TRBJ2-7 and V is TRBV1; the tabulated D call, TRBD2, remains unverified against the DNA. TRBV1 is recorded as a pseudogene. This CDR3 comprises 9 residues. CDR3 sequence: CTSGSKPYF. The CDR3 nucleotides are TGCACCAGCGGGAGCAAGCCGTACTTC.

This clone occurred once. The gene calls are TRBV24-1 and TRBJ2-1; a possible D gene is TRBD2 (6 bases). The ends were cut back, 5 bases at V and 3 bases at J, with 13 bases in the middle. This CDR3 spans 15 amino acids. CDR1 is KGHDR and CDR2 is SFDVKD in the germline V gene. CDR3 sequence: CATSVGGASYNEQFF. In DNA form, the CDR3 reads TGTGCCACCAGTGTCGGGGGAGCTAGCTACAATGAGCAGTTCTTC.

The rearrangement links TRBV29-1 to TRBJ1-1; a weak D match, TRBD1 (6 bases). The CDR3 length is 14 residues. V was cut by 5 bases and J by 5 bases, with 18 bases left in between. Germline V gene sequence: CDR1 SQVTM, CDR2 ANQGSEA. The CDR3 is CSVSPDSGSTEAFF. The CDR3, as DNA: TGCAGCGTTTCACCGGACAGTGGATCAACTGAAGCTTTCTTT.

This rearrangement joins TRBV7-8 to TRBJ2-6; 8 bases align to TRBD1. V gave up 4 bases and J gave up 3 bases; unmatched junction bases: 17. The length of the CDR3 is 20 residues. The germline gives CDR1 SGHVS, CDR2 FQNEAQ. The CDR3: CASSSRLGQGLVRGANVLTF. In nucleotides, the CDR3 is TGTGCCAGCAGCTCCCGACTCGGACAGGGTTTAGTTCGTGGGGCCAACGTCCTGACTTTC.

This chain's CDR3 is CASSELAGGNEQYF. The CDR3 DNA is TGTGCCAGCAGTGAATTAGCGGGAGGGAACGAGCAGTACTTC. The chain recombines TRBV6-1 with TRBJ2-7, with 11 bases aligning to TRBD2. Germline V gene lookup returns CDR1 MNHNS and CDR2 SASEGT. CDR3 length: 14 residues. With V trimmed by 2 bases and J by 5 bases, 2 bases remained unmatched.